The entry that follows covers one T cell receptor (beta chain) sequence. These data come from a study of blood T cell repertoires in COVID-19. Across the study: Spain, Italy and the United States supplied samples that represented acute and convalescent COVID-19. PBMCs, B-cell-depleted T cells, or T cells provided the cDNA or gDNA that made up the material.

The data were produced by immunoSEQ multiplex PCR, yet TCRdb's version contains in-frame clones alone and is incomplete. The sample comprises some 52,000 clones, roughly 87% of which are singletons, and roughly 15% rests with the top ten. The CDR3 has 15 residues. V shed 4 bases, J shed 7 bases, and the junction held 10 bases outside the gene matches. CDR1 SGHDT and CDR2 YYEEEE come from the germline V gene. This clonotype was obtained from a human donor with active COVID-19. The donor label of this sample is uncertain. Input material: peripheral blood. The gene calls are TRBV5-6 and TRBJ1-4, with 7 bases aligning to TRBD1. The CDR3 coding sequence is TGTGCCAGCAGCCTCCCGACAGGGTATTCTGAAAAACTGTTTTTT. Translation gives CASSLPTGYSEKLFF.